This TCR beta chain was sequenced for a study of cytomegalovirus exposure and HLA in healthy donors. Study background: When 350 to 400 donors were genotyped, around 77% of them were found to fall in the Caucasian-associated ancestry cluster.

The PCR used 60 Vbeta and 13 Jbeta primers. TCRdb's table, derived via immunoSEQ multiplex PCR, lists solely in-frame clones and lacks some. The sample includes some 150,000 clones, almost 85% of them seen just once. Source material: PBMCs. This TCR derives from a man aged 18 to 35 in good health and CMV-seropositive.

CDR3 sequence (DNA): TGTGCCAGCAGTCCTAGCGACCTTCCTAGCACAGATACGCAGTATTTT. This gives the protein CASSPSDLPSTDTQYF. V usage is TRBV28 and J usage is TRBJ2-3; D is possibly TRBD2 (6 bases). V was clipped by 5 bases and J by 0 bases, with 15 bases between them. The CDR3 length is 16 residues. Germline CDR1 is MDHEN and CDR2 is SYDVKM.